Listed below are T cell receptor beta chains from one sample, sequenced in a study of T cells after yellow fever vaccination. Each CDR3 protein gets one entry after TCRdb re-called the 5' RACE reads with MiXCR. The repertoire holds 230,000 or so distinct CDR3 sequences, with roughly 6.2% as singletons. The specimen comprised CD4+ T cells sorted from PBMCs, sampled on the day of the yellow fever booster vaccination. The receptors stem from a man younger than 45 who received the YFV17D yellow fever vaccine. Each CDR3 is given with its conserved first and last residue. Each record gives: J gene, clone size, V gene, D gene, CDR3 DNA, CDR3 protein. A D gene is named only where the DNA matches it firmly. Size is stated for part of the rows, as once, few or many counts, or as a class when the clone is expanded.

TRBJ1-5 many TRBV7-2 NA TGTGCCAGCAGCTTAGCCGGGGTCAATCAGCCCCAGCATTTT CASSLAGVNQPQHF
TRBJ2-3 many TRBV13 NA TGTGCCAGCAGCTCGCTTGGGGATACGCAGTATTTT CASSSLGDTQYF
TRBJ2-7 few TRBV20-1 TRBD1 TGCAGTGCTACACAGGGGGTCGAGCAGTACTTC CSATQGVEQYF
TRBJ1-1 many TRBV7-9 NA TGTGCCAGCAGGCCCACCGGGGGCACTGAAGCTTTCTTT CASRPTGGTEAFF
TRBJ2-2 few TRBV30 TRBD1 TGTGCCTGGGGGGACAGGGGAAACACCGGGGAGCTGTTTTTT CAWGDRGNTGELFF
TRBJ2-7 NA TRBV5-4 TRBD2 TGTGCCAGCAGCTCTAGCGGGAGCCCCACCTACGAGCAGTACTTC CASSSSGSPTYEQYF
TRBJ2-7 NA TRBV10-3 TRBD2 TGTGCCATCAGTGAGTCGAGGGCGGGAGCGAGTTACGAGCAGTACTTC CAISESRAGASYEQYF
TRBJ2-2 NA TRBV29-1 TRBD1 TGCAGCGTGGCCGGACAGGGTAACACCGGGGAGCTGTTTTTT CSVAGQGNTGELFF
TRBJ2-4 NA TRBV6-1 TRBD2 TGTGCCAGCAGGGATCTTGGGAGGGGCTACAAAAACATTCAGTACTTC CASRDLGRGYKNIQYF
TRBJ2-1 many TRBV4-1 TRBD2 TGCGCCAGCAGCCAGGCCGGGACTAGCGGGAGTGGCGGTGAGCAGTTCTTC CASSQAGTSGSGGEQFF
TRBJ1-2 few TRBV11-2 NA TGTGCCAGCAGCTTAGAGTCTGCCTCCTATGGCTACACCTTC CASSLESASYGYTF
TRBJ2-5 NA TRBV12-3/TRBV12-4 NA TGTGCCAGCACCGGGACCCCCCCGGCGGCCCAGTACTTC CASTGTPPAAQYF
TRBJ2-7 NA TRBV19 NA TGTGCCAGTAGTATGGCTAGCGCCTACGAGCAGTACTTC CASSMASAYEQYF
TRBJ2-1 few TRBV20-1 TRBD2 TGCAGTGCCAAGGGGGCTAGCGGGACCAAGGAGCAGTTCTTC CSAKGASGTKEQFF
TRBJ1-1 few TRBV19 NA TGTGCCAGTAGTATAGACTTTGGAGGCACCTTGAACACTGAAGCTTTCTTT CASSIDFGGTLNTEAFF
TRBJ1-5 many TRBV18 NA TGTGCCAGCTCAAGGATGGGGACTCAGGGTCGGCAGCCCCAGCATTTT CASSRMGTQGRQPQHF
TRBJ2-7 many TRBV20-1 NA TGCAGTGCTAAGCCGGCCCCATCCTACGAGCAGTACTTC CSAKPAPSYEQYF
TRBJ2-1 many TRBV12-3/TRBV12-4 TRBD2 TGTGCCACCTCGCAGACTAGCCGGGGTGAGCAGTTCTTC CATSQTSRGEQFF
TRBJ2-1 few TRBV7-3 NA TGTGCCAGCAGCTTAGGGCCCTCGATCGGGAATGAGCAGTTCTTC CASSLGPSIGNEQFF
TRBJ2-7 NA TRBV6-2/TRBV6-3 NA TGTGCCAGCAGTTCGGGCAGGTTCGGGGAGCAGTACTTC CASSSGRFGEQYF
TRBJ2-5 NA TRBV9 NA TGTGCCAGCAGCGTAGGAGTTCAAAAGGAAGAGACCCAGTACTTC CASSVGVQKEETQYF
TRBJ1-3 many TRBV18 NA TGTGCCAGCTCGCGACAGACTGCCTCTGGAAACACCATATATTTT CASSRQTASGNTIYF
TRBJ2-1 many TRBV7-2 TRBD1 TGTGCCAGCAGCATGACCGGGACAGGGGGGGGTGAGCAGTTCTTC CASSMTGTGGGEQFF
TRBJ1-6 many TRBV7-2 NA TGTGCCAGCAGCTTATCAGTTCCACCGGGGAATTCACCCCTCCACTTT CASSLSVPPGNSPLHF
TRBJ2-5 NA TRBV5-6 NA TGTGCCAGCAGCTTGGTTCCCGGAGAGACCCAGTACTTC CASSLVPGETQYF
TRBJ2-5 few TRBV7-9 TRBD2 TGTGCCAGCAGCCTCATTAGCGGGAAACACCAAGAGACCCAGTACTTC CASSLISGKHQETQYF
TRBJ2-1 NA TRBV24-1 NA TGTGCCACCAGTGATGGCTTCCGCGCTGAGCAGTTCTTC CATSDGFRAEQFF
TRBJ2-5 NA TRBV11-3 TRBD2 TGTGCCAGCAGCCACCGGACTAGCGGGATAGAGACCCAGTACTTC CASSHRTSGIETQYF
TRBJ2-1 NA TRBV7-7 NA TGTGCCAGCAGCTTACAGCTAGCTACGGTCGATGAGCAGTTCTTC CASSLQLATVDEQFF
TRBJ2-2 NA TRBV28 TRBD1 TGTGCCAGCAGTTTAATGGACAGGGGTGGCGGGGAGCTGTTTTTT CASSLMDRGGGELFF
TRBJ2-7 many TRBV20-1 TRBD1 TGCAGTGCCAGGACAGGGAGCTACGAGCAGTACTTC CSARTGSYEQYF
TRBJ2-7 NA TRBV6-1 TRBD2 TGTGCCAGCGGGGGGACTAGCGGGAGTTCGGTCGAGCAGTACTTC CASGGTSGSSVEQYF
TRBJ1-6 few TRBV12-3/TRBV12-4 TRBD1 TGTGCCAGCAGACGGGACAGTGGTTCACCCCTCCACTTT CASRRDSGSPLHF
TRBJ2-1 NA TRBV7-7 TRBD2 TGTGCTAGCAGCACGATAGCGGGAGGGAACAATGAGCAGTTCTTC CASSTIAGGNNEQFF
TRBJ2-5 NA TRBV20-1 NA TGCAGTGCTGGGAGACTGTGGGGGGAGACCCAGTACTTC CSAGRLWGETQYF
TRBJ2-7 NA TRBV7-2 NA TGTGCCAGCAGCTTAGAACTAGCAGGCTACGAGCAGTACTTC CASSLELAGYEQYF
TRBJ2-1 few TRBV28 TRBD2 TGTGCCAGCAGTTTTGTGCGCGGGAGGGGAAACAATGAGCAGTTCTTC CASSFVRGRGNNEQFF
TRBJ1-2 few TRBV18 TRBD1 TGTGCCAGCTCACCACAAACAGGGGCGGACTATGGCTACACCTTC CASSPQTGADYGYTF